Following are 18 T cell receptor beta chains from one sample sequenced in a study of shared clonotypes between healthy human individuals. Sequencing used immunoSEQ multiplex PCR; TCRdb keeps in-frame clones, though not all of them. The table has around 2,000,000 clones, about 93% seen once; the top ten hold over 1.5%. Selected positively for CCR7 and CD45RO-negative, naive CD8 cells excluded terminally differentiated effector memory CD45RA+ cells. The sample comprised naive CD8+ T cells from PBMCs. All receptors derive from a man younger than 35 in good health. Some clones in this sample may be carry-over from other donors' samples.

The chain links TRBV7-2 to TRBJ2-1; D is unresolved. The V and J ends lost 5 bases and 3 bases respectively, with 14 bases between them. From germline, CDR1 is SGHTA and CDR2 FQGNSA. This CDR3 is 15 amino acids long. The CDR3 DNA reads TGTGCCAGCAGCCCTGGTGCCTTGGGCTACAATGAGCAGTTCTTC. As protein: CASSPGALGYNEQFF.

Turning to this clone: The identical CDR3 is also encoded by other nucleotide sequences in the sample. The V gene is TRBV29-1, the J gene TRBJ2-7; D remains ambiguous. V was cut by 6 bases and J by 0 bases, with 6 bases left in between. The CDR3 consists of 11 residues. Germline V gene sequence: CDR1 SQVTM, CDR2 ANQGSEA. The CDR3 DNA follows: TGCAGCGTGGCAGACTCCTACGAGCAGTACTTC. This encodes CSVADSYEQYF.

This sequence joins TRBV27 and TRBJ1-5, with TRBD1 matching over 8 bases. Germline V gives CDR1 MNHEY, CDR2 SMNVEV (reference sequence). J was trimmed by 2 bases and V by 3 bases; bases with no gene match: 3. The CDR3 is 15 amino acids. Written as DNA, the CDR3 is TGTGCCAGCAGTTTTTCGGGACAGGGCAATCAGCCCCAGCATTTT. As protein: CASSFSGQGNQPQHF.

CDR3 sequence: CASSLYLSDIYNEQFF. The CDR3 nucleotides are TGTGCCAGCAGTTTATATCTTTCGGACATCTACAATGAGCAGTTCTTC. This chain joins TRBV27 and TRBJ2-1, with D possibly being TRBD1 (5 bases). The germline V gene has CDR1 MNHEY and CDR2 SMNVEV (reference sequence). V was pared by 1 base and J by 3 bases, with 13 bases between. This CDR3 comprises 16 residues.

The chain is built from TRBV28 and TRBJ1-6, with D possibly TRBD1 on 5 matching bases. Per the germline V gene, CDR1 is MDHEN and CDR2 is SYDVKM. V was shortened by 3 bases and J by 7 bases, with 7 bases between the two germline ends. The CDR3 totals 13 residues. This chain's CDR3 is CASSLTENSPLHF. As DNA, the CDR3 is TGTGCCAGCAGTTTGACAGAGAATTCACCCCTCCACTTT.

The chain links TRBV7-9 to TRBJ2-5, with no clear D. Germline CDR1 reads SEHNR; CDR2 reads FQNEAQ (reference sequence). Trimming removed 2 bases from V and 5 bases from J, with 9 bases in between. The CDR3 runs to 13 residues. Here the CDR3 reads CASSLKPHETQYF. CDR3 bases: TGTGCCAGCAGCTTAAAGCCCCATGAGACCCAGTACTTC.

This chain joins TRBV6-5 and TRBJ1-2; 8 nucleotides line up with TRBD1. CDR1 and CDR2 (germline): MNHEY, SVGAGI. The CDR3 covers 15 residues. After removal of 0 bases from V and 4 bases from J, the junction contained 4 bases not matched to a gene. CDR3 sequence: CASSYSQGAVYGYTF. In nucleotides, the CDR3 is TGTGCCAGCAGTTACTCGCAGGGGGCTGTCTATGGCTACACCTTC.

The chain uses TRBV13 and TRBJ2-1; 8 bases match TRBD1. J lost 13 bases, V lost 4 bases, and 12 bases had no gene match. CDR1 and CDR2 from the germline V gene are PRHDT and FYEKMQ (reference sequence). The CDR3 runs to 14 residues. CDR3 nucleotide sequence: TGTGCCAGCAGCTCTCGGACAGGGTGGGGGGTACAGTTCTTC. Its protein is CASSSRTGWGVQFF.

In nucleotides, the CDR3 is TGCACCTGCGGGACAGGGGATTCCCACGAGCAGTACTTC. It translates to CTCGTGDSHEQYF. This sequence joins TRBV1 and TRBJ2-7; the table's D gene call, TRBD1, was not cross checked with the DNA. TRBV1 is a pseudogene locus. This CDR3 comprises 13 residues.

V and J are TRBV27 and TRBJ2-7; 7 bases map to TRBD2. Germline values: CDR1 MNHEY, CDR2 SMNVEV (reference sequence). The V and J ends lost 6 bases and 5 bases, in that order; junction bases with no gene match: 10. CDR3 length: 14 amino acids. The CDR3 DNA sequence: TGTGCCAGCAGACCCTGGCGGGAGCGGGACGAGCAGTACTTC. Residues: CASRPWRERDEQYF.

The genes are TRBV4-3 and TRBJ2-4; D is possibly TRBD1 or TRBD2 (5 bases each). The CDR3 runs to 19 residues. Germline V gene lookup returns CDR1 LGHNA and CDR2 YSLEER. Trimming left V 3 bases short and J 3 bases short, with 24 bases between. This CDR3 is CASSHTWGYVDKGKNIQYF. DNA for the CDR3: TGCGCCAGCAGCCATACTTGGGGGTATGTGGATAAGGGCAAAAACATTCAGTACTTC.

This rearrangement joins TRBV5-1 to TRBJ2-1; D uncertain. V shed 2 bases and J shed 8 bases, with 8 bases lying between them. Germline values: CDR1 SGHRS, CDR2 YFSETQ. This CDR3 is built from 12 residues. The CDR3 DNA reads as TGCGCCAGCAGCTTACATATCGATGAGCAGTTCTTC. This codes for CASSLHIDEQFF. The complete variable domain, with remaining parts taken from reference TRBV5-1 and TRBJ2-1, reads KAGVTQTPRYLIKTRGQQVTLSCSPISGHRSVSWYQQTPGQGLQFLFEYFSETQRNKGNFPGRFSGRQFSNSRSEMNVSTLELGDSALYLCASSLHIDEQFFGPGTRLTVL.

About this clone: In the same sample, other DNA sequences code for this CDR3. This sequence joins TRBV4-1 and TRBJ2-7; TRBD2 matches 10 bases. The ends lost 3 bases at V and 2 bases at J; junction bases unmatched: 4. The germline CDR1 and CDR2 sequences are MGHRA and YSYEKL. This CDR3 region has 15 residues. CDR3 in amino acids: CASSHRTSGTYEQYF. The CDR3 nucleotides read TGCGCCAGCAGCCATCGGACTAGCGGTACCTACGAGCAGTACTTC.

This clone was seen a single time. The V gene is TRBV6-1, the J gene TRBJ1-1, with unresolved D. Germline-derived CDR1 and CDR2 are MNHNS and SASEGT. This CDR3 comprises 13 residues. Trimming shortened V by 4 bases and J by 1 base, and 7 bases separated the two germline ends. CDR3 in DNA: TGTGCCAGCAGTGGGAAGAGGAACACTGAAGCTTTCTTT. It encodes CASSGKRNTEAFF.

Note on this clone: This specimen includes other DNA sequences encoding the same CDR3. The chain uses TRBV7-9 and TRBJ2-1, with D perhaps given as TRBD1 or TRBD2 (5 bases each). Germline CDR1 is SEHNR and CDR2 is FQNEAQ (reference sequence). This CDR3 region has 14 residues. V was trimmed by 2 bases and J by 7 bases, leaving 12 bases between them. Here the CDR3 DNA reads TGTGCCAGCAGCTTACCGGGACCCTCGAATGAGCAGTTCTTC. It is translated as CASSLPGPSNEQFF. Combining the CDR3 with reference TRBV7-9 and TRBJ2-1 gives the whole variable domain DTGVSQNPRHKITKRGQNVTFRCDPISEHNRLYWYRQTLGQGPEFLTYFQNEAQLEKSRLLSDRFSAERPKGSFSTLEIQRTEQGDSAMYLCASSLPGPSNEQFFGPGTRLTVL.

The chain links TRBV7-9 to TRBJ2-5, with a possible D match to TRBD2 (6 bases). Germline lookup yields CDR1 SEHNR and CDR2 FQNEAQ (reference sequence). V lost 6 bases and J 3 bases, leaving 20 bases between the germline ends. The CDR3 sequence is 16 residues long. CDR3 protein: CASSQFGSGGEETQYF. The CDR3 bases are TGTGCCAGCAGTCAATTCGGCTCCGGAGGGGAAGAGACCCAGTACTTC.

A note on this clone: The same CDR3 arises from other DNA sequences in this sample as well. The rearrangement uses TRBV19 and TRBJ2-7; D is perhaps TRBD2 (6 bases). Germline V gene data show CDR1 as LNHDA and CDR2 as SQIVND (reference sequence). The CDR3 is made up of 14 amino acids. The V end lost 3 bases, the J end lost 4 bases, and 13 bases lay between the germline ends. In DNA, the CDR3 is TGTGCCAGTAGTATCTTGGCAGGGACTTACGAGCAGTACTTC. It codes for CASSILAGTYEQYF.

As for this clone: The same CDR3 arises from other DNA sequences in this sample as well. J is TRBJ1-2 and V is TRBV2, with D unresolved. Germline V gives CDR1 SNHLY, CDR2 FYNNEI. The CDR3 sequence is 8 residues long. V was clipped by 7 bases and J by 8 bases, with 2 bases between them. The CDR3 DNA reads TGTGCCAGCACCGGCTACACCTTC. This translates into CASTGYTF. The complete variable domain, with remaining parts taken from reference TRBV2 and TRBJ1-2, reads EPEVTQTPSHQVTQMGQEVILRCVPISNHLYFYWYRQILGQKVEFLVSFYNNEISEKSEIFDDQFSVERPDGSNFTLKIRSTKLEDSAMYFCASTGYTFGSGTRLTVV.